This T cell receptor beta chain appears in the sequencing data of a study of breast tumors, draining lymph nodes, adjacent tissues. TCRdb used MiXCR to reprocess the multiplex PCR reads, holding one entry per CDR3 protein. The sample consists of about 230,000 distinct CDR3 sequences, around 32% of them appearing once. Study-wide results and limits: Tumor repertoires ranked between lymph nodes and nontumor tissue in diversity, with V and J gene preferences.

The lymph nodes were axillary draining lymph nodes from breast cancer patients. V gave up 6 bases and J gave up 6 bases; unmatched junction bases: 5. The CDR3 totals 13 residues. From germline, CDR1 is LNHDA and CDR2 SQIVND (reference sequence). This clonotype was counted at least ten times. Its antigen is currently unknown. Sample: axillary lymph node tissue. V usage is TRBV19 and J usage is TRBJ1-5; 7 nucleotides line up with TRBD1. This TCR derives from a female donor with breast cancer. Some clones in this sample may be carry-over from other donors' samples. CDR3 nucleotides: TGTGCCAGTAGGAGGGGGCACGGTCAGCCCCAGCATTTT. This translates into CASRRGHGQPQHF.